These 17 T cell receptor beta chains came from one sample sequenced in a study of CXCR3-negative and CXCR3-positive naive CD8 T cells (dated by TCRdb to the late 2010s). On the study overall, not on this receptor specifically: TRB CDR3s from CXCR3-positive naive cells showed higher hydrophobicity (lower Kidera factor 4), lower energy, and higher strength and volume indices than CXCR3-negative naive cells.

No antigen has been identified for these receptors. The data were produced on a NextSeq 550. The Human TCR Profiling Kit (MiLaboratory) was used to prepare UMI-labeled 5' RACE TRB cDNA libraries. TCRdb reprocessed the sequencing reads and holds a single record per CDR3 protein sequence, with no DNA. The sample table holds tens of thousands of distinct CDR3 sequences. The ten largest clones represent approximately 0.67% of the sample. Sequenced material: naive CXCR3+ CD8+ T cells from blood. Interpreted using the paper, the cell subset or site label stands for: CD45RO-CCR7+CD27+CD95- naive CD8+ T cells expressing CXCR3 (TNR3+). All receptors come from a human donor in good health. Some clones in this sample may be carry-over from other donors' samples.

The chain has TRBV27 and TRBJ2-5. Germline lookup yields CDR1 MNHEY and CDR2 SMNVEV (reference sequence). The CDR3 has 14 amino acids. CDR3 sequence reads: CASSFDDQVETQYF.

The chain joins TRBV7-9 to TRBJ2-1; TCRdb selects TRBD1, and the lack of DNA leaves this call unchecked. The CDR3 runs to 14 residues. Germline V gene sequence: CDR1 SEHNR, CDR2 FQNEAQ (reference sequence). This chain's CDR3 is CASSSDRGRNEQFF.

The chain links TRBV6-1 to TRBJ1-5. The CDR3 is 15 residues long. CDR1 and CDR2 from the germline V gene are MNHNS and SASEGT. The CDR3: CASRPSADSNQPQHF.

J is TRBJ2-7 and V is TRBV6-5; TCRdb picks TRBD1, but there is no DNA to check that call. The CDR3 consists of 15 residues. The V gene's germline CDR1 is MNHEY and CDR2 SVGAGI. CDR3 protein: CASSYFHPGAYEQYF.

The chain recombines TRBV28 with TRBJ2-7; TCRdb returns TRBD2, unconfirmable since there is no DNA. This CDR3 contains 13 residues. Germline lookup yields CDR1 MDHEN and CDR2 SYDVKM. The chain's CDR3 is CASTLGLSYEQYF. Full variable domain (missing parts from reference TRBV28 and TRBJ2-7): DVKVTQSSRYLVKRTGEKVFLECVQDMDHENMFWYRQDPGLGLRLIYFSYDVKMKEKGDIPEGYSVSREKKERFSLILESASTNQTSMYLCASTLGLSYEQYFGPGTRLTVT.

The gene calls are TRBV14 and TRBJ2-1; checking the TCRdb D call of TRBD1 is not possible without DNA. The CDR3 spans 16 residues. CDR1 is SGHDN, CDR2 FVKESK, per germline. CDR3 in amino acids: CASSQGPPGRHDEQFF.

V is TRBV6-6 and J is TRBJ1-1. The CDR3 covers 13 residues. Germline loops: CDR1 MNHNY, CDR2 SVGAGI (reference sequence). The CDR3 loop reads CASSYSGGVEAFF.

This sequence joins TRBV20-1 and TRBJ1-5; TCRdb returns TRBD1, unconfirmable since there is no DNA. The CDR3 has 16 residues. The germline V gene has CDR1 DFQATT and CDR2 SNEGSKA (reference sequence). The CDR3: CSARDPYPGGHQPQHF.

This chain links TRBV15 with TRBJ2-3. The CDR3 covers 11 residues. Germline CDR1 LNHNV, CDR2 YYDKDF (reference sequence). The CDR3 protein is CATSYSDTQYF. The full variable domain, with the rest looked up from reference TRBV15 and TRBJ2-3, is DAMVIQNPRYQVTQFGKPVTLSCSQTLNHNVMYWYQQKSSQAPKLLFHYYDKDFNNEADTPDNFQSRRPNTSFCFLDIRSPGLGDTAMYLCATSYSDTQYFGPGTRLTVL.

The CDR3 loop is CASSQVGAGVNEQFF. The rearrangement uses TRBV4-1 and TRBJ2-1; the TRBD2 assignment by TCRdb is unverifiable without DNA. CDR1 is MGHRA and CDR2 is YSYEKL in the germline V gene. The CDR3 totals 15 residues.

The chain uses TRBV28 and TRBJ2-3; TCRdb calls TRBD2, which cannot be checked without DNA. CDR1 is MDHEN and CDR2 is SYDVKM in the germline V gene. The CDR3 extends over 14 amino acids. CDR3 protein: CASRPQGLTDTQYF.

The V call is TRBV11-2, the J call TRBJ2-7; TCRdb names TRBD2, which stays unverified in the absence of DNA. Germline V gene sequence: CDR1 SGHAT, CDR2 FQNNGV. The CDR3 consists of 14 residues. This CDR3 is CASSLSGTSYEQYF.

Here the CDR3 reads CASSRFRENTEAFF. The V call is TRBV4-2, the J call TRBJ1-1. CDR3 length: 14 residues. Per germline, CDR1 LGHNA and CDR2 YNFKEQ.

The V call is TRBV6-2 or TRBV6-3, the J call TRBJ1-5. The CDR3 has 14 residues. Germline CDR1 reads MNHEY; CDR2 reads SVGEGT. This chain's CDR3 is CASSYVGGNQPQHF.

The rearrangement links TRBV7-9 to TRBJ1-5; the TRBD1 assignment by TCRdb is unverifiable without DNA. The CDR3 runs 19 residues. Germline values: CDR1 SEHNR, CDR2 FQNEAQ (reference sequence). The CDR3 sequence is CASSFEFQGRSQGNPPQHF.

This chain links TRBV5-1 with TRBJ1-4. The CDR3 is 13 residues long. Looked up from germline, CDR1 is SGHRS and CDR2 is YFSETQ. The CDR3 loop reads CASSFSPNEKLFF. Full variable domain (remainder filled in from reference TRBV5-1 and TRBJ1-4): KAGVTQTPRYLIKTRGQQVTLSCSPISGHRSVSWYQQTPGQGLQFLFEYFSETQRNKGNFPGRFSGRQFSNSRSEMNVSTLELGDSALYLCASSFSPNEKLFFGSGTQLSVL.

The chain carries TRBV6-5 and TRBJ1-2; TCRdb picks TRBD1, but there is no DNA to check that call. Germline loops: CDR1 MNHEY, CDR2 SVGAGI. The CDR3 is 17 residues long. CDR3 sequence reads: CASSYLLGTGPQVGYTF.